Sequencing of this T cell receptor beta chain was carried out in a study of T cells in Graves' hyperthyroidism and ophthalmopathy. The CDR3 sequence is 14 residues long. The ends were cut back, 3 bases at V and 2 bases at J, with 11 bases in the middle. The germline V gene has CDR1 SGHTS and CDR2 YDEGEE. Amplification of TCR beta CDR3 regions used RNA as the template. HTBI primers were the set used in a first-round RT-PCR of the TCR CDR3. TCRdb reprocessed the multiplex PCR reads via MiXCR and lists one record per CDR3 protein. Of more than 550,000 distinct CDR3 sequences listed, about 45% are singletons. This clonotype was seen once.

Material: peripheral blood or thyroid tissue (not recorded which). The source of this sequence is an adult man with Graves' disease, either hyperthyroidism or ophthalmopathy (not recorded which). V usage is TRBV5-8 and J usage is TRBJ1-2; TRBD1 might be the D (6 bases). The CDR3 region has the DNA TGTGCCAGCAGCTCTACGGACAGAAACTATGGCTACACCTTC. Translating it yields CASSSTDRNYGYTF.